The clone carrying this TCR gamma chain turned up a few times. Its antigen is undetermined. The source of the sample is a study of Vδ1+ human thymocytes. Findings and caveats of the study: In the thymus, TRG and TRD repertoires looked highly polyclonal with Gaussian CDR3 lengths. Thymic delta-chain repertoires held 15% to 20% Vdelta2 sequences and few Vdelta3, despite high sort purity. TRG sequences recurred across donors, whereas TRD sequences stayed essentially private.

Trimming at V came to 6 bases and at J to 10 bases, leaving 3 bases not matched to a gene. Germline V gene data show CDR1 as VTNTFY and CDR2 as YDVSTARD (reference sequence). This CDR3 is built from 9 residues. The sorted cells were CD3+ Vdelta1+ Vdelta2- thymocytes from alphabeta-depleted thymus. Sequences come from RNA converted to cDNA by reverse transcription. Pooled V-gene forward primers with one constant-region reverse primer generated the CDR3 amplicons by multiplex PCR. TCRdb re-called clones from the multiplex PCR reads using CATT. In the table there are 25,000 to 30,000 gamma-chain clones, around 18% of which are singletons.

The receptor was derived from a boy younger than two who had congenital heart surgery. The chain carries TRGV3 and TRGJ1 or TRGJ2. Input material: Vdelta1+ gamma-delta thymocytes from the thymus. Subset denoted: FACS-sorted CD3+ TCRalphabeta- TCRVdelta1+ TCRVdelta2- thymocytes. This chain's CDR3 is CATWPKKLF. CDR3 bases: TGTGCCACCTGGCCAAAGAAACTCTTT.